Listed below are T cell receptor beta chains from one sample, sequenced in a study of monozygotic twins with inflammatory bowel disease. TCRdb re-analyzed the 5' RACE reads; it lists each CDR3 protein once, without DNA. The specimen's table records approximately 85,000 distinct CDR3 sequences. The sample taken for sequencing was blood. Every receptor here comes from a human donor with ulcerative colitis or Crohn's disease, or a healthy co-twin of an affected twin (not recorded which). The CDR3 runs from the conserved cysteine through the conserved F or W.

CDR3: CASSQTTGNTEAFF; J: TRBJ1-1; V: TRBV3-1
CDR3: CASSLGGAQLVEQYF; J: TRBJ2-7; V: TRBV5-1
CDR3: CASRVLNTGELFF; J: TRBJ2-2; V: TRBV12-3/TRBV12-4
CDR3: CASSLNTAPDTQYF; J: TRBJ2-3; V: TRBV7-2
CDR3: CASSELGSLLHF; J: TRBJ1-6; V: TRBV25-1
CDR3: CASRERGGPGELFF; J: TRBJ2-2; V: TRBV7-2
CDR3: CASSVGATSSYNEQFF; J: TRBJ2-1; V: TRBV9
CDR3: CASSPPTGMRTQPQHF; J: TRBJ1-5; V: TRBV7-2
CDR3: CASSQVGVAGGDLEEQFF; J: TRBJ2-1; V: TRBV3-1
CDR3: CSAEPPVYQETQYF; J: TRBJ2-5; V: TRBV20-1
CDR3: CASSRDRRDEQYF; J: TRBJ2-7; V: TRBV7-2
CDR3: CASSLFGLAGANEQFF; J: TRBJ2-1; V: TRBV7-2
CDR3: CSVARGLNTEAFF; J: TRBJ1-1; V: TRBV29-1
CDR3: CSARLPGQGYEQYF; J: TRBJ2-7; V: TRBV20-1
CDR3: CASSFPEGLYGYTF; J: TRBJ1-2; V: TRBV5-1
CDR3: CASSTRTGGNYGYTF; J: TRBJ1-2; V: TRBV12-3/TRBV12-4
CDR3: CASSENRPVDNEQFF; J: TRBJ2-1; V: TRBV10-1
CDR3: CASSFGANYGYTF; J: TRBJ1-2; V: TRBV7-2
CDR3: CAFSQGNNSPLHF; J: TRBJ1-6; V: TRBV10-3
CDR3: CASSPSAGPGSSPLHF; J: TRBJ1-6; V: TRBV5-4
CDR3: CASSPRDRVYGYTF; J: TRBJ1-2; V: TRBV25-1
CDR3: CASTLGQGLYGYTF; J: TRBJ1-2; V: TRBV19
CDR3: CAIRTGDGTEAFF; J: TRBJ1-1; V: TRBV10-3
CDR3: CSARELGTENTGELFF; J: TRBJ2-2; V: TRBV20-1
CDR3: CAISGTSGGDHYEQYF; J: TRBJ2-7; V: TRBV10-3
CDR3: CASSKDRGGNYGYTF; J: TRBJ1-2; V: TRBV6-1
CDR3: CASSRSGSPSSGANVLTF; J: TRBJ2-6; V: TRBV5-4
CDR3: CASSFPRDLLAGGSYNEQFF; J: TRBJ2-1; V: TRBV11-2
CDR3: CASSLGAGGRGDTQYF; J: TRBJ2-3; V: TRBV7-6
CDR3: CASRGTGTPNSPLHF; J: TRBJ1-6; V: TRBV6-1
CDR3: CASRPGDYSNQPQHF; J: TRBJ1-5; V: TRBV5-1
CDR3: CSASGGASNEQFF; J: TRBJ2-1; V: TRBV20-1
CDR3: CASSQDPGNSGANVLTF; J: TRBJ2-6; V: TRBV4-1
CDR3: CASSLMGQDYNEQFF; J: TRBJ2-1; V: TRBV7-3
CDR3: CASSVNRGRYSNQPQHF; J: TRBJ1-5; V: TRBV6-1
CDR3: CASSLTTVAYEQYF; J: TRBJ2-7; V: TRBV5-1
CDR3: CASRGGIYEQYF; J: TRBJ2-7; V: TRBV2
CDR3: CASGWTRNNEQFF; J: TRBJ2-1; V: TRBV6-5
CDR3: CSALPGPRGEQFF; J: TRBJ2-1; V: TRBV20-1
CDR3: CASSLGAGRGTEAFF; J: TRBJ1-1; V: TRBV5-1
CDR3: CASSWEQTYGYTF; J: TRBJ1-2; V: TRBV12-3/TRBV12-4
CDR3: CASRGTGAGYGYTF; J: TRBJ1-2; V: TRBV19